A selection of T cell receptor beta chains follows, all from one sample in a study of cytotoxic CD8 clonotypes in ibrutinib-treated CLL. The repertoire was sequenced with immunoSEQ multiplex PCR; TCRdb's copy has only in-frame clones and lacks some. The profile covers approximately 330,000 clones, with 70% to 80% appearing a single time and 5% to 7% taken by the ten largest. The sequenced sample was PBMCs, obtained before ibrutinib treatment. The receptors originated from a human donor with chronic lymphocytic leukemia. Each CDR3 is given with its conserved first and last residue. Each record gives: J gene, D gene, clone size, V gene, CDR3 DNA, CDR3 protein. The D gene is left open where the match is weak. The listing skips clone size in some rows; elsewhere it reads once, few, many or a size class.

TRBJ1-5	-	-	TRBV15	TGTGCCACCAGCAGAGATAGGGAGGGTAGGAACCAGCCCCAGCATTTT	CATSRDREGRNQPQHF
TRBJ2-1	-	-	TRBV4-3	TGCGCCAGCAGCCCCGCCGGCGCTACCTACAATGAGCAGTTCTTC	CASSPAGATYNEQFF
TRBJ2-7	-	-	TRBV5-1	TGCGCCAGCAAGCTTGCCACGGGACAAGGGATCTACGAGCAGTACTTC	CASKLATGQGIYEQYF
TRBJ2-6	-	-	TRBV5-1	TGCGCCAGCAGCTTGGGGCTCTCTGGGGCCAACGTCCTGACTTTC	CASSLGLSGANVLTF
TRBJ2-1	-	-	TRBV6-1	TGTGCCAGCAGTGAAGGCTACAATGAGCAGTTCTTC	CASSEGYNEQFF
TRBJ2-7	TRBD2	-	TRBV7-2	TGTGCCAGCAGCTCCCAGCGGGAGCACTACAGCTCCTACGAGCAGTACTTC	CASSSQREHYSSYEQYF
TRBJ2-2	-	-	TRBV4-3	TGCGCCAGCAGCCAAGAAAGGACTTCCACCGGGGAGCTGTTTTTT	CASSQERTSTGELFF
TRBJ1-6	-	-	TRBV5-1	TGCGCCAGCAGCCGGATTTCCCTAAATTCACCCCTCCACTTT	CASSRISLNSPLHF
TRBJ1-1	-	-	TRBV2	TGTGCCAGCAGTGAATACAGGCGGAACACTGAAGCTTTCTTT	CASSEYRRNTEAFF
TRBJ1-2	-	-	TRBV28	TGTGCCAGCAGCCTCAGAACAGGGTCCTATGGCTACACCTTC	CASSLRTGSYGYTF
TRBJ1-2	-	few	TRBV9	TGTGCCAGCACTCGGGGATATGGCTACACCTTC	CASTRGYGYTF
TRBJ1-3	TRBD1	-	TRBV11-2	TGTGCCAGCAGGAGAGTCTCCTCCGGACAGGGGACTGGAAACACCATATATTTT	CASRRVSSGQGTGNTIYF
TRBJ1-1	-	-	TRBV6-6	TGTGCCAGCAGTTACTCGAGTTCGGGGAAGACTGAAGCTTTCTTT	CASSYSSSGKTEAFF
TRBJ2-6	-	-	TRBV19	TGTGCCAGTAGTCCTACAGGGCTCTCTGGGGCCAACGTCCTGACTTTC	CASSPTGLSGANVLTF
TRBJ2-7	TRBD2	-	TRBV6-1	TGTGCCAGCAGTGACCTAGCGGGAGCCTTCAACGAGCAGTACTTC	CASSDLAGAFNEQYF
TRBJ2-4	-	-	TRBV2	TGTGCCAGCAGTGAAAGATTCGGGTCGCTTCGGGGAAACATTCAGTACTTC	CASSERFGSLRGNIQYF
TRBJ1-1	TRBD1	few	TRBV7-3	TGTGCCAGCAGCTTAAATGGACAGGGGGCAGGTGAAGCTTTCTTT	CASSLNGQGAGEAFF
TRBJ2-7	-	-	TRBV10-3	TGTGCCATCAGTCCGGACAACTCCGACTACGAGCAGTACTTC	CAISPDNSDYEQYF
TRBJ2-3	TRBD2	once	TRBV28	TGTGCCAGCAGTTCGTGGGAGGGACTAGCGGGAGCGGATACGCAGTATTTT	CASSSWEGLAGADTQYF
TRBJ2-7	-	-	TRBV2	TGTGCCAGCTATGCCGGTACCTACGAGCAGTACTTC	CASYAGTYEQYF
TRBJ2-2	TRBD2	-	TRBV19	TGTGCCAGTCGGGGACTAGCGGGATTAACCGGGGAGCTGTTTTTT	CASRGLAGLTGELFF
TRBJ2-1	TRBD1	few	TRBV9	TGTGCCAGCACCGAGAGGGACAGTACCTACAATGAGCAGTTCTTC	CASTERDSTYNEQFF
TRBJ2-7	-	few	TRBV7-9	TGTGCCAGCAGCTTAGCGGGGGCGGCTAGCTCTCGGTACTTC	CASSLAGAASSRYF
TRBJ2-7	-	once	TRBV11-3	TGTGCCAGCAGCTCCCAAGAAGGGGGGGCCTACGAGCAGTACTTC	CASSSQEGGAYEQYF
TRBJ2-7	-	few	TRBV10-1	TGCGCCAGCGGAACAGGGTCCTACGAGCAGTACTTC	CASGTGSYEQYF
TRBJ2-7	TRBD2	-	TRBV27	TGTGCCAGCAGGACTAGCACCCAGGGGCAGTACTTC	CASRTSTQGQYF
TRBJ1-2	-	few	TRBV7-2	TGTGCCAGCAGCCTCGGGATGGATGGGTATGGCTACACCTTC	CASSLGMDGYGYTF
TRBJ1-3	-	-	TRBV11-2	TGTGCCAGCAGCTTAGTTCGGTACAACTCTGGAAACACCATATATTTT	CASSLVRYNSGNTIYF
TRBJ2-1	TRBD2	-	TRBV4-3	TGCGCCAGCAGCCAAGATGGGCTAGCGGGCGCTTGGGCTTACAATGAGCAGTTCTTC	CASSQDGLAGAWAYNEQFF
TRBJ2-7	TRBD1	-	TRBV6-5	TGTGCCAGCAGTACGACAGGGGGCTCGTCCTACGAGCAGTACTTC	CASSTTGGSSYEQYF
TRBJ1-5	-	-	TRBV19	TGTGCCAGTAGTAAAAGACACGATAGCAATCAGCCCCAGCATTTT	CASSKRHDSNQPQHF
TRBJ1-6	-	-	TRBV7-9	TGTGCCAGCGACAAACAGGGAAATAATTCACCCCTCCACTTT	CASDKQGNNSPLHF
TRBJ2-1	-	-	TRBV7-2	TGTGCCAGCAGCTTAGTCTTCGGGAATGAGCAGTTCTTC	CASSLVFGNEQFF
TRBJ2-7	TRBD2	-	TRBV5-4	TGTGCCAGCAGCGCGGGACTAGCGCAAAGCTACGAGCAGTACTTC	CASSAGLAQSYEQYF
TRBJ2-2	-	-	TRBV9	TGTGCCAGCAGCGACTCAAGACTGACGAACACCGGGGAGCTGTTTTTT	CASSDSRLTNTGELFF
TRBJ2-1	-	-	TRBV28	TGTGCCAGCAAAACTCCGGGACGGTGGATGAATGAGCAGTTCTTC	CASKTPGRWMNEQFF
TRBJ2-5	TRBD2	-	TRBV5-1	TGCGCCAGCAGCTCAGGGACTAGCGGGAGTATGGCGGAGACCCAGTACTTC	CASSSGTSGSMAETQYF
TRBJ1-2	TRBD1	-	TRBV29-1	TGCAGCGCCGACAGGGGGGTCTATGGCTACACCTTC	CSADRGVYGYTF
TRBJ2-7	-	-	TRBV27	TGTGCCAGCAGTCCTGGACCGGGGTACTCCTACGAGCAGTACTTC	CASSPGPGYSYEQYF
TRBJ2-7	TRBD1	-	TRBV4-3	TGCGCCAGCAGCCAAGATCCACAGGGGATCTACGAGCAGTACTTC	CASSQDPQGIYEQYF
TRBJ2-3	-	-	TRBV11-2	TGTGCCAGCAGCCGCCCGTCCCTGGGGGATACGCAGTATTTT	CASSRPSLGDTQYF
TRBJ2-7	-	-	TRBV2	TGTGCCAGCAAACCACAGTTAGGGGCGGGAAGCTACGAGCAGTACTTC	CASKPQLGAGSYEQYF
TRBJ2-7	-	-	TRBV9	TGTGCCAGCAGCTCCGCGGGGTGGGGGGTATACGAGCAGTACTTC	CASSSAGWGVYEQYF
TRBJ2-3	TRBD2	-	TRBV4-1	TGCGCCAGCAGCAGGACTAGCGGGAGGGCCAGGGCAGATACGCAGTATTTT	CASSRTSGRARADTQYF
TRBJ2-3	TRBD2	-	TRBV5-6	TGTGCCAGCAGCCCGAGGAGGGCGGGAGTCGATACGCAGTATTTT	CASSPRRAGVDTQYF
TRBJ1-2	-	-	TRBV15	TGTGCCACCAGCAACCGGGCTGGCTACACCTTC	CATSNRAGYTF
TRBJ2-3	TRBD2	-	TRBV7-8	TGTGCCAGCAGCCTTAGCGGGAGGAATCGAGATACGCAGTATTTT	CASSLSGRNRDTQYF
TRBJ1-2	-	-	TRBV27	TGTGCCAGCAGTTCCCACACGGGCCTAAATGGCTACACCTTC	CASSSHTGLNGYTF